The sequence of this T cell receptor beta chain was determined in a study of response to subunit inactivated influenza vaccine. One entry per CDR3 protein results from TCRdb running MiXCR on the RT-PCR reads. The sample lists 400,000 to 550,000 distinct CDR3 sequences, 25% occurring once. Remarks on this clonotype: Its antigen is as yet unknown.

The CDR3 runs 16 residues. Trimming left V 5 bases short and J 0 bases short, with 17 bases between. From germline, CDR1 is SGHTA and CDR2 FQGNSA. Regarding the study as a whole: With each seasonal influenza vaccination, the authors suggested, few new T cells are recruited.

The V call is TRBV7-2, the J call TRBJ2-7; D is perhaps TRBD2 (7 bases). The receptor was derived from a man aged 50 to 59 who received an inactivated influenza vaccine. The sequencing used CD4+ T cells sorted from PBMCs, collected 4 to 6 days after vaccination. CDR3 sequence: CASSLGGAHISYEQYF. CDR3 nucleotide sequence: TGTGCCAGCAGCCTTGGGGGGGCACACATCTCCTACGAGCAGTACTTC.